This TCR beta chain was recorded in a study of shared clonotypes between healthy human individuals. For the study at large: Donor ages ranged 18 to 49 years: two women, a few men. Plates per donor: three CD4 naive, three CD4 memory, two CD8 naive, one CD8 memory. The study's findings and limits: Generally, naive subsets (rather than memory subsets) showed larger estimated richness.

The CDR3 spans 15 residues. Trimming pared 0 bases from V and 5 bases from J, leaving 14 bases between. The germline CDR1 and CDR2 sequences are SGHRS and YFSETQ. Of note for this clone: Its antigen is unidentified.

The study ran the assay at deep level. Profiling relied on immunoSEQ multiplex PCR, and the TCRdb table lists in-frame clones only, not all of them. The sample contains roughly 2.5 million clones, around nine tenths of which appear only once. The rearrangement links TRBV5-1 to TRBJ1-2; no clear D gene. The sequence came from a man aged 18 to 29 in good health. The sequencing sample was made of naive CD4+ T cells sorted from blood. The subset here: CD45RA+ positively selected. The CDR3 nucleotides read TGCGCCAGCAGCTTGGCCTTGGGGAGTATGTATGGCTACACCTTC. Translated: CASSLALGSMYGYTF.